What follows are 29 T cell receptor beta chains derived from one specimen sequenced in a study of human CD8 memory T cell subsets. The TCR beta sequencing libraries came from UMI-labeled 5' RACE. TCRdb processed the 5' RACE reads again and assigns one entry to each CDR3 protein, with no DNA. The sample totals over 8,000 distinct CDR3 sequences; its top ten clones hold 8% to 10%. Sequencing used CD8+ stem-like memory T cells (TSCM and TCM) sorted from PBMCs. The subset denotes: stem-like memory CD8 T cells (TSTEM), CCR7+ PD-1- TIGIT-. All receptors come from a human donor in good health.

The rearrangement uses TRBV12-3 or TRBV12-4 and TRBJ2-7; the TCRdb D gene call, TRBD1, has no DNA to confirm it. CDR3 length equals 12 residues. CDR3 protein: CASGDSSYEQYF.

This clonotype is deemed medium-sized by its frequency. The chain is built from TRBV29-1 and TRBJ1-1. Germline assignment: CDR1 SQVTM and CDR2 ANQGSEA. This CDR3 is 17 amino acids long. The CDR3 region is CSVEDPVFRGEGTEAFF.

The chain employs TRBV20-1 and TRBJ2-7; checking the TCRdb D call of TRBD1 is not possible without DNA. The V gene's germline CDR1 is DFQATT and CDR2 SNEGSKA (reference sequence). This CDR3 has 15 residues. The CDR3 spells CSARAGDRVSYEQYF.

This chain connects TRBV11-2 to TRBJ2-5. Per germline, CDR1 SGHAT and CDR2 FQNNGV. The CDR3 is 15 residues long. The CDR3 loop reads CASSLGEWGQETQYF.

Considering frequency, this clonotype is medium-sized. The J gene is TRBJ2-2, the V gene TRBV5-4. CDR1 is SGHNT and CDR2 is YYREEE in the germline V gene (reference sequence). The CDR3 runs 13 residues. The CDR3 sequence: CASSLEGTGELFF.

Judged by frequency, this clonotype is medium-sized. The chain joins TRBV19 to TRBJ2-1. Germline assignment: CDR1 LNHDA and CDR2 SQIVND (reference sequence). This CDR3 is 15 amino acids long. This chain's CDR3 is CASRPPGGTYNEQFF. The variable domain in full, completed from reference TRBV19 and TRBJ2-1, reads DGGITQSPKYLFRKEGQNVTLSCEQNLNHDAMYWYRQDPGQGLRLIYYSQIVNDFQKGDIAEGYSVSREKKESFPLTVTSAQKNPTAFYLCASRPPGGTYNEQFFGPGTRLTVL.

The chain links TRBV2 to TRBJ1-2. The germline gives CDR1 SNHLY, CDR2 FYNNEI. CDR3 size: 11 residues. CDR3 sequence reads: CASNYLYGYTF.

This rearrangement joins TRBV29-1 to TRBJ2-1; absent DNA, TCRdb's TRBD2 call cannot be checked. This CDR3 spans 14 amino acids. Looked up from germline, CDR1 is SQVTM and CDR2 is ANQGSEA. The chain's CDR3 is CSVVILAAYNEQFF.

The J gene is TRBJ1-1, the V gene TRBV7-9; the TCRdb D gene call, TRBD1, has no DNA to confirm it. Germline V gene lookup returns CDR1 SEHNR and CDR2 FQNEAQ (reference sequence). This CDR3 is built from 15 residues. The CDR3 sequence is CASSWDRTYPRRSFF.

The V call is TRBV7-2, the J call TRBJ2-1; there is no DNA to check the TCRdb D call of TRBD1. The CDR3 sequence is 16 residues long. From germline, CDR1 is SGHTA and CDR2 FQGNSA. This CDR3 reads CASSLRGGSSYNEQFF.

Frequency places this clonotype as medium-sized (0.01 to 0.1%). The chain's CDR3 is CASSLGTGYEQYF. This chain uses TRBV10-1 with TRBJ2-7; the D call from TCRdb, TRBD1, cannot be confirmed without DNA. In germline, CDR1 is WNHNN, CDR2 SYGVQD (reference sequence). The CDR3 contains 13 residues.

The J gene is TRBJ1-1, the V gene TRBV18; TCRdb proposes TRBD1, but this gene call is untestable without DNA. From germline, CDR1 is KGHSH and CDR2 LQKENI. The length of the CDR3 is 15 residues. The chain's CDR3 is CASSPPSGQNTEAFF.

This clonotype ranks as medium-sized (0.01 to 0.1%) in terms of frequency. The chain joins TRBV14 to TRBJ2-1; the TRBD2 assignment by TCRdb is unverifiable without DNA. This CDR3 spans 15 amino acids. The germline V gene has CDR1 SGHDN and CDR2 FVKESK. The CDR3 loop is CASSAPGLGGGEQFF.

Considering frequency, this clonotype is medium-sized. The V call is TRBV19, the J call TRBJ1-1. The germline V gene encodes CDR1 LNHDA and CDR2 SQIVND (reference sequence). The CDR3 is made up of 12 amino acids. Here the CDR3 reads CASGRGSTEAFF.

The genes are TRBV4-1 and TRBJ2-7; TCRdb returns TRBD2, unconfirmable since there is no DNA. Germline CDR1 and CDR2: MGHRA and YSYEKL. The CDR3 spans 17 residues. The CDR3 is CASSQEGGAGYSYEQYF.

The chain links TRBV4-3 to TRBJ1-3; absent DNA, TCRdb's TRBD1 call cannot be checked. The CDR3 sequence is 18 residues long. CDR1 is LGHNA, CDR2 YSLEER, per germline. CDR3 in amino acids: CASSQEAPRRGSGNTIYF.

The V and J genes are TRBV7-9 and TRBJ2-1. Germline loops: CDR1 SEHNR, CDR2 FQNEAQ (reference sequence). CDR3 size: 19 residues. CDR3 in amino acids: CASSLAPLDRDWSYNEQFF. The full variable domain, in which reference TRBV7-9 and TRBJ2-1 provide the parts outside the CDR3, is DTGVSQNPRHKITKRGQNVTFRCDPISEHNRLYWYRQTLGQGPEFLTYFQNEAQLEKSRLLSDRFSAERPKGSFSTLEIQRTEQGDSAMYLCASSLAPLDRDWSYNEQFFGPGTRLTVL.

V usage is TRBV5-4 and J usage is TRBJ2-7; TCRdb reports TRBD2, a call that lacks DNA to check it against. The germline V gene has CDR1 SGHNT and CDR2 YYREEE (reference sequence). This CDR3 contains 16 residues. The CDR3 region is CASSTKLAGIPYEQYF.

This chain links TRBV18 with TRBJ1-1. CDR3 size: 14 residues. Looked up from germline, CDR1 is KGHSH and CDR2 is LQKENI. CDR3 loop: CASSPPTAYPEAFF.

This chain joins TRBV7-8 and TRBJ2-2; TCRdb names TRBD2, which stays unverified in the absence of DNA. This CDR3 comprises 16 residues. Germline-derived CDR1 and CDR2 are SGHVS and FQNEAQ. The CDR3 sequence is CASSWGWRENTGELFF. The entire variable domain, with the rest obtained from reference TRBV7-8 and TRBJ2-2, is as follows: GAGVSQSPRYKVAKRGQDVALRCDPISGHVSLFWYQQALGQGPEFLTYFQNEAQLDKSGLPSDRFFAERPEGSVSTLKIQRTQQEDSAVYLCASSWGWRENTGELFFGEGSRLTVL.

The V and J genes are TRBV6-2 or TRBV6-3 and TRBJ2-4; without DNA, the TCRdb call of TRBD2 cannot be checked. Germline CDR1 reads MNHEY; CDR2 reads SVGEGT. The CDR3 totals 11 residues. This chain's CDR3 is CASSYGGTADF.

The CDR3 reads CASSLFQGGFQPQHF. The genes are TRBV28 and TRBJ1-5; TCRdb reports TRBD1, a call that lacks DNA to check it against. There are 15 residues in the CDR3. Per the germline V gene, CDR1 is MDHEN and CDR2 is SYDVKM.

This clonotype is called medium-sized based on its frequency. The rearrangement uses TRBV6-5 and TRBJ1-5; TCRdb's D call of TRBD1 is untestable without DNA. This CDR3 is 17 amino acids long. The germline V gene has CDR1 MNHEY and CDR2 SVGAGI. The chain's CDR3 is CASSPTGGVDSNQPQHF.

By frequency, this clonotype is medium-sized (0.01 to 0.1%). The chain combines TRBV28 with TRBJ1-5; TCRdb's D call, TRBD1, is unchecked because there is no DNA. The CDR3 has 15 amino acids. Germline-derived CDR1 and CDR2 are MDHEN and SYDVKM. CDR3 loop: CASSLFPGGNQPQHF.

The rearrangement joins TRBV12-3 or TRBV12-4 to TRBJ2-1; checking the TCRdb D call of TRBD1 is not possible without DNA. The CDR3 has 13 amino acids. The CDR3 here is CASSFGRVDEQFF.

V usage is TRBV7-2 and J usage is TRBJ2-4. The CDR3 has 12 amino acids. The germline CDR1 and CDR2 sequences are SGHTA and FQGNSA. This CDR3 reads CASSSYLPIQYF.

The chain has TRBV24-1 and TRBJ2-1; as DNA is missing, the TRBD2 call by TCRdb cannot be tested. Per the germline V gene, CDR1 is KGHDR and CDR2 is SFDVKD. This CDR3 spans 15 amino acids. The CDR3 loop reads CATSDFGTSIDEQFF.

The CDR3 sequence: CASSHDTGTGNYEQYF. The chain couples TRBV4-3 to TRBJ2-7; TCRdb's D gene call, TRBD1, goes unchecked for lack of DNA. Germline values: CDR1 LGHNA, CDR2 YSLEER. The CDR3 spans 16 residues.

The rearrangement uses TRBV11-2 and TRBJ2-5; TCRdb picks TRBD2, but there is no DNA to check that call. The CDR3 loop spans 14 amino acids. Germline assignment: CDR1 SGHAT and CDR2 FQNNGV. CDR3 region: CASSLGALQETQYF.